The 7 T cell receptor beta chains reported below all come from one sample, sequenced in a study of blood T cell repertoires in COVID-19. Sequencing was performed with immunoSEQ multiplex PCR; in TCRdb, only in-frame clones are kept and a portion is missing. The sample yields around 100,000 clones, 85% seen once. The sample taken for sequencing was peripheral blood. The receptor set was obtained from a woman in her 70s with active or convalescent COVID-19.

The V call is TRBV19, the J call TRBJ1-5; 9 bases agree with TRBD1. The CDR3 has 14 amino acids. The junction had 5 bases not matched to a gene; V was cut back by 7 bases and J by 4 bases. The germline V gene encodes CDR1 LNHDA and CDR2 SQIVND (reference sequence). DNA of the CDR3: TGTGCCAGTATTAGGACAGGGGCAAATCAGCCCCAGCATTTT. Translated: CASIRTGANQPQHF.

The gene calls are TRBV16 and TRBJ2-4, with 13 bases identical to TRBD2. The CDR3 totals 17 residues. V was clipped by 4 bases and J by 2 bases; unmatched bases: 5. Germline CDR1 is KGHSY and CDR2 is FQNENV. The CDR3 reads CASSPRGLAGSKNIQYF. The CDR3 DNA sequence: TGTGCCAGCAGCCCCCGGGGACTAGCGGGATCCAAAAACATTCAGTACTTC.

The sample holds one count of this clone. The chain is built from TRBV19 and TRBJ2-2, with D hard to call. The CDR3 length is 14 residues. The V end was cut by 8 bases, the J end by 7 bases, with 17 bases between. Germline CDR1 LNHDA, CDR2 SQIVND (reference sequence). The CDR3 spells CASSNSLTGGELFF. The CDR3 DNA reads TGTGCCAGTTCTAATTCCCTAACTGGCGGGGAGCTGTTTTTT.

This clone was recorded once. The CDR3 sequence: CASSSAQGNNSPLHF. The CDR3 DNA follows: TGTGCCAGCAGCTCCGCACAGGGGAATAATTCACCCCTCCACTTT. The chain employs TRBV5-4 and TRBJ1-6; 7 positions match TRBD1. The CDR3 length is 15 residues. V lost 3 bases, J lost 5 bases, and 5 bases stayed unmatched. CDR1 is SGHNT and CDR2 is YYREEE in the germline V gene (reference sequence).

The chain couples TRBV12-3 or TRBV12-4 to TRBJ1-1, with D hard to call. Trimming shortened V by 5 bases and J by 11 bases, and 18 bases separated the two germline ends. The length of the CDR3 is 13 residues. The CDR3 DNA reads TGTGCCAGCAGTCCTTACCGGGAAGTTCGGGCTTTCTTT. Translated, it gives CASSPYREVRAFF.

The chain is built from TRBV9 and TRBJ1-6, with D perhaps matching TRBD1 (6 bases). The CDR3 runs 15 residues. V was clipped by 2 bases and J by 9 bases, with 15 bases between them. Germline V gives CDR1 SGDLS, CDR2 YYNGEE. CDR3 nucleotides: TGTGCCAGCAGCGTCAAACAGGGATGGGGTTCACCCCTCCACTTT. This gives the protein CASSVKQGWGSPLHF.

The chain employs TRBV6-2 or TRBV6-3 and TRBJ2-3, with 7 bases that match TRBD2. With V trimmed by 6 bases and J by 3 bases, 12 bases remained unmatched. The CDR3 sequence is 16 residues long. The V gene's germline CDR1 is MNHEY and CDR2 SVGEGT. Here the CDR3 reads CASSRPSSGKTDTQYF. CDR3 nucleotide sequence: TGTGCCAGCAGCCGTCCCTCTAGCGGCAAAACAGATACGCAGTATTTT.